These 21 T cell receptor beta chains came from one sample sequenced in a study of shared clonotypes between healthy human individuals. The table came from immunoSEQ multiplex PCR; TCRdb's copy has only in-frame clones and leaves some out. The sample lists millions of clones; approximately 93% were seen once. Sequencing input: naive CD4+ T cells from PBMCs. Subset defined: CD45RA+ positively selected. The receptor source for this set is a man aged 18 to 29 in good health. Some clones in this sample may be carry-over from other donors' samples.

The J gene is TRBJ2-1, the V gene TRBV27, with no clear D. The V gene's germline CDR1 is MNHEY and CDR2 SMNVEV (reference sequence). The V gene lost 4 bases and the J gene lost 9 bases, with 34 bases spanning the gap. The CDR3 is 20 amino acids. The CDR3 region has the DNA TGTGCCAGCAGTTCAACACCAATTCCGCTAAGAACACCATTGGGCGGTGAGCAGTTCTTC. This codes for CASSSTPIPLRTPLGGEQFF.

The chain recombines TRBV2 with TRBJ1-5, with D perhaps matching TRBD1 (6 bases). Trimming left V 6 bases short and J 7 bases short, with 19 bases between. From germline, CDR1 is SNHLY and CDR2 FYNNEI. This CDR3 is 15 amino acids long. The CDR3 DNA is TGTGCCAGCAGCTATCTAACAGGGAATGGCCAGCCCCAGCATTTT. Translated: CASSYLTGNGQPQHF.

The chain joins TRBV2 to TRBJ2-1; possible D gene TRBD2, 6 bases. V was clipped by 1 base and J by 3 bases, with 13 bases between them. This CDR3 comprises 16 residues. The V gene's germline CDR1 is SNHLY and CDR2 FYNNEI. The CDR3 sequence: CASSEGASVYYNEQFF. DNA for the CDR3: TGTGCCAGCAGTGAAGGGGCTAGCGTTTACTACAATGAGCAGTTCTTC.

The chain has TRBV5-4 and TRBJ1-4; unclear D gene. From germline, CDR1 is SGHNT and CDR2 YYREEE (reference sequence). The CDR3 runs to 15 residues. V was pared by 0 bases and J by 4 bases, with 10 bases between. The CDR3 is CASSLVGEGNEKLFF. CDR3 bases: TGTGCCAGCAGCTTGGTTGGGGAGGGTAATGAAAAACTGTTTTTT.

The CDR3 bases are TGTGCCAGCAGTTTAAAGTTAGGATCTGAAGCTTTCTTT. This encodes CASSLKLGSEAFF. The gene calls are TRBV28 and TRBJ1-1; no reliable D call. The germline gives CDR1 MDHEN, CDR2 SYDVKM. The V and J ends lost 2 bases and 6 bases respectively, with 10 bases between them. CDR3 length: 13 residues.

This chain connects TRBV19 to TRBJ1-4, with D tentatively TRBD1 (5 bases). The CDR3 length is 16 residues. V lost 4 bases and J lost 3, with 15 bases in between. Germline V gene sequence: CDR1 LNHDA, CDR2 SQIVND (reference sequence). The CDR3 DNA sequence: TGTGCCAGTAGTAGGGCCCCGTCGGGGGCTAATGAAAAACTGTTTTTT. Translation gives CASSRAPSGANEKLFF.

The CDR3 bases are TGTGCCAGCAGACCCGACAGGGGGAGGGCTGAAGCTTTCTTT. It is translated as CASRPDRGRAEAFF. The chain employs TRBV6-5 and TRBJ1-1; 9 nucleotides agree with TRBD1. CDR3 length: 14 amino acids. V gave up 6 bases and J gave up 6 bases; unmatched junction bases: 8. Germline values: CDR1 MNHEY, CDR2 SVGAGI.

The V and J genes are TRBV19 and TRBJ2-7; D remains ambiguous. CDR3 size: 15 residues. Per germline, CDR1 LNHDA and CDR2 SQIVND (reference sequence). Deletions cut 1 base from V and 2 bases from J, with 12 bases between. The CDR3 sequence: CASSIVAGSAYEQYF. The CDR3 DNA reads as TGTGCCAGTAGTATAGTGGCAGGTTCGGCCTACGAGCAGTACTTC. The full variable domain, in which reference TRBV19 and TRBJ2-7 provide the parts outside the CDR3, is DGGITQSPKYLFRKEGQNVTLSCEQNLNHDAMYWYRQDPGQGLRLIYYSQIVNDFQKGDIAEGYSVSREKKESFPLTVTSAQKNPTAFYLCASSIVAGSAYEQYFGPGTRLTVT.

This clone occurred once. The rearrangement links TRBV6-6 to TRBJ1-5; D gene uncertain. Germline V lookup: CDR1 MNHNY, CDR2 SVGAGI (reference sequence). V dropped 4 bases and J dropped 0 bases, with 10 bases sitting between them. This CDR3 has 15 residues. The CDR3 loop is CASSSGLHSNQPQHF. DNA for the CDR3: TGTGCCAGCAGTTCGGGTCTCCATAGCAATCAGCCCCAGCATTTT.

This chain uses TRBV11-2 with TRBJ2-7; tentatively, D is TRBD1 (5 bases). CDR1 and CDR2 from the germline V gene are SGHAT and FQNNGV. The CDR3 covers 16 residues. V was shortened by 1 base and J by 0 bases, with 13 bases between the two germline ends. CDR3 loop: CASSLVRGGSSYEQYF. As DNA, the CDR3 is TGTGCCAGCAGCTTAGTTAGGGGCGGCAGCTCCTACGAGCAGTACTTC.

This chain uses TRBV4-1 with TRBJ2-5; 7 nucleotides match TRBD1. CDR3 size: 15 residues. The junction had 6 bases not matched to a gene; V was cut back by 4 bases and J by 1 base. Germline CDR1 is MGHRA and CDR2 is YSYEKL. The CDR3 DNA is TGCGCCAGCAGCCGACAGGGAAAGGCCCAAGAGACCCAGTACTTC. Translation gives CASSRQGKAQETQYF.

This clone was seen just once. The chain combines TRBV5-5 with TRBJ1-3, with D possibly being TRBD1 (6 bases). The CDR3 has 16 amino acids. V was cut by 5 bases and J by 0 bases, with 15 bases left in between. From germline, CDR1 is SGHKS and CDR2 YYEKEE (reference sequence). CDR3 residues: CASSSQGPYSGNTIYF. CDR3 nucleotide sequence: TGTGCCAGCAGTTCACAGGGTCCGTACTCTGGAAACACCATATATTTT.

The chain has TRBV5-8 and TRBJ1-5; a weak D match, TRBD1 (6 bases). Trimming stripped 6 bases from V and 3 bases from J, with 10 bases between. CDR3 length: 13 amino acids. Germline values: CDR1 SGHTS, CDR2 YDEGEE. The DNA for the CDR3 is TGTGCCAGCACCGGACAGTACAATCAGCCCCAGCATTTT. Its protein product is CASTGQYNQPQHF.

The chain carries TRBV4-1 and TRBJ1-2; tentatively, D is TRBD1 (5 bases). The ends were cut back, 3 bases at V and 7 bases at J, with 18 bases in the middle. The germline gives CDR1 MGHRA, CDR2 YSYEKL. This CDR3 is 15 amino acids long. The CDR3 sequence is CASSQEAFREVGYTF. CDR3 in DNA: TGCGCCAGCAGCCAGGAGGCGTTCAGGGAAGTTGGCTACACCTTC.

As for this clone: This sample also contains other DNA sequences that code for the same CDR3. The chain couples TRBV25-1 to TRBJ2-6, with a tentative D call TRBD1 (6 bases). Trimming stripped 4 bases from V and 2 bases from J, with 9 bases between. This CDR3 has 15 residues. Germline V gives CDR1 MGHDK, CDR2 SYGVNS. CDR3 DNA sequence: TGTGCCAGCAGTGCTAACAGGGCTGGGGCCAACGTCCTGACTTTC. This gives the protein CASSANRAGANVLTF.

This clone appeared a few times. Additional DNA sequences in this sample encode the identical CDR3. J is TRBJ2-1 and V is TRBV5-1, with D possibly being TRBD1 or TRBD2 (5 bases each). The CDR3 runs to 14 residues. V was cut by 3 bases and J by 0 bases, with 7 bases left in between. The V gene's germline CDR1 is SGHRS and CDR2 YFSETQ. CDR3 loop: CASSSGSSYNEQFF. CDR3 coding DNA: TGCGCCAGCAGCTCAGGGAGCTCCTACAATGAGCAGTTCTTC.

The chain recombines TRBV7-2 with TRBJ2-3; D could derive from TRBD1 or TRBD2 (5 bases each). The CDR3 extends over 14 amino acids. The germline V gene has CDR1 SGHTA and CDR2 FQGNSA. V lost 3 bases and J lost 2, with 9 bases in between. The CDR3 is CASSLGPPTDTQYF. In nucleotides, the CDR3 is TGTGCCAGCAGCTTGGGACCCCCCACAGATACGCAGTATTTT.

The V and J genes are TRBV2 and TRBJ1-5; TRBD1 is a possible D gene (5 bases). The CDR3 is 16 residues long. The V gene lost 4 bases and the J gene lost 3 bases, with 16 bases spanning the gap. Per germline, CDR1 SNHLY and CDR2 FYNNEI. CDR3 DNA sequence: TGTGCCAGCAGTGCTTGGGGCGTCGGATCCAATCAGCCCCAGCATTTT. Its protein is CASSAWGVGSNQPQHF.

This rearrangement joins TRBV2 to TRBJ2-7; TRBD2 might be the D (5 bases). Trimming took 3 bases from V and 2 from J, leaving 8 bases between them. Germline V gene lookup returns CDR1 SNHLY and CDR2 FYNNEI. The CDR3 consists of 13 residues. The CDR3 DNA sequence: TGTGCCAGCAGTGATCCCGGGACCTACGAGCAGTACTTC. Residues: CASSDPGTYEQYF.

The CDR3 region is CASSLVEADSGNTIYF. CDR3 DNA: TGTGCCAGCAGTTTAGTAGAGGCCGACTCTGGAAACACCATATATTTT. The chain is built from TRBV28 and TRBJ1-3; the D is unclear. This CDR3 contains 16 residues. V shed 2 bases and J shed 0 bases, with 11 bases lying between them. Germline V gives CDR1 MDHEN, CDR2 SYDVKM.

Turning to this clone: Other DNA sequences of this sample code for an identical CDR3. CDR3 region: CASSLALAGRTDTQYF. In DNA form, the CDR3 reads TGCGCCAGCAGCTTGGCTCTAGCGGGGCGCACAGATACGCAGTATTTT. This chain uses TRBV5-1 with TRBJ2-3; 9 bases are a match to TRBD2. The V and J ends lost 0 bases and 1 base, in that order; junction bases with no gene match: 3. The germline V gene encodes CDR1 SGHRS and CDR2 YFSETQ. This CDR3 spans 16 amino acids. The variable domain in full, completed from reference TRBV5-1 and TRBJ2-3, reads KAGVTQTPRYLIKTRGQQVTLSCSPISGHRSVSWYQQTPGQGLQFLFEYFSETQRNKGNFPGRFSGRQFSNSRSEMNVSTLELGDSALYLCASSLALAGRTDTQYFGPGTRLTVL.